Listed below are T cell receptor beta chains from one sample, sequenced in a study of blood T cell repertoires in COVID-19. Profiled with immunoSEQ multiplex PCR; TCRdb holds only in-frame clones, not every one. The profile shows more than 200,000 clones, about nine tenths of them singletons. Material: PBMCs or T cells enriched from blood (not recorded which). The origin of the receptors is a woman under 40 with acute COVID-19. CDR3s include the opening cysteine and the closing phenylalanine or tryptophan.

>TRBV2|TRBJ1-4
CASSSTEGREKLFF
>TRBV28|TRBJ2-7
CASSLELGTGGGYEQYF
>TRBV27|TRBJ2-1
CASTELAGWGGAYNEQFF
>TRBV2|TRBJ1-6
CASSQGGGLVHSPLHF
>TRBV9|TRBJ2-1
CASSVASGTSGWSYNEQFF
>TRBV28|TRBJ2-7
CASTGGALGEQYF
>TRBV3-1/TRBV3-2|TRBJ2-2
CASRDRGLNTGELFF
>TRBV27|TRBJ2-3
CASSLTGYGTDTQYF
>TRBV11-2|TRBJ2-3
CASSLDPTSGGAPDTQYF
>TRBV9|TRBJ1-4
CASSVGTDNEKLFF
>TRBV9|TRBJ2-7
CASSVNGWSEQYF
>TRBV28|TRBJ2-1
CASRSDKRQFF
>TRBV28|TRBJ2-7
CASSPRFDSYEQYF
>TRBV3-1/TRBV3-2|TRBJ2-2
CASSQPTFTGELFF
>TRBV28|TRBJ2-7
CASNKQGGAYEQYF
>TRBV3-1/TRBV3-2|TRBJ2-1
CASTRTSSYNEQFF
>TRBV18|TRBJ1-2
CASATGSDYGYTF
>TRBV19|TRBJ1-1
CASSMRVNTEAFF
>TRBV12-5|TRBJ2-7
CASGSPHAPGTGVHEQYF
>TRBV30|TRBJ2-3
CAWSVLGGGDTQYF
>TRBV2|TRBJ2-5
CASSGGPGDRGETQYF
>TRBV27|TRBJ1-2
CASSLEQPHF
>TRBV7-2|TRBJ2-2
CASSLSGATGELFF
>TRBV18|TRBJ2-6
CASSLLPSSGANVLTF
>TRBV10-3|TRBJ2-1
CAISEGRYYNEQFF
>TRBV9|TRBJ1-1
CASSGPAVEGSTRAFF
>TRBV18|TRBJ2-7
CASSPPRTGGGYEQYF
>TRBV24-1|TRBJ2-3
CAVSGRATDTQYF
>TRBV4-1|TRBJ2-7
CASSHLPGQNEQYF
>TRBV18|TRBJ2-1
CASSPLRDDEQFF
>TRBV6-5|TRBJ1-6
CASSPQDRESSPLHF
>TRBV28|TRBJ2-6
CASTDAVGSGANVLTF
>TRBV3-1/TRBV3-2|TRBJ2-2
CASSLTGLDKNTGELFF
>TRBV5-1|TRBJ2-3
CASSSGGTPDTQYF
>TRBV4-1|TRBJ2-1
CASSQDPGGTADNEQFF
>TRBV18|TRBJ2-1
CASSPRNGGGDNEQFF
>TRBV2|TRBJ1-5
CASGGGYSNQPQHF
>TRBV7-9|TRBJ2-7
CASSLEPRQHHPSYEQYF
>TRBV24-1|TRBJ1-1
CATSDYDSDEAFF
>TRBV7-8|TRBJ1-2
CASSSDFYGYTF
>TRBV28|TRBJ2-1
CASSFRPVRQGDNEQFF
>TRBV7-3|TRBJ1-5
CASSTGVGQPQHF
>TRBV29-1|TRBJ2-2
CSALAAGDNANTGELFF
>TRBV19|TRBJ1-5
CASSSRVIYSNQPQHF
>TRBV3-1/TRBV3-2|TRBJ1-3
CASSHRGISGNTIYF
>TRBV7-8|TRBJ1-5
CASSLQGGNQPQHF
>TRBV3-1/TRBV3-2|TRBJ2-1
CASSSRVYEQFF
>TRBV7-9|TRBJ1-5
CASSSGQDYSNQPQHF
>TRBV5-1|TRBJ2-3
CASSPAYSGDPDTQYF